This TCR beta chain is from a study of response to subunit inactivated influenza vaccine (dated by TCRdb to 2017 to 2018). Describing the broader study: Deep quantitative profiling of the T cell receptor repertoire was used in the study to follow responses to a trivalent subunit inactivated influenza vaccine. Study-wide findings and limitations: It was suggested by the authors that each seasonal influenza vaccination may recruit only a limited number of new T cells.

Libraries were made using RT-PCR. The sequencer listed for this sample is Illumina HiSeq 2500. TCRdb's own reprocessing of the public reads used fastp at Q25 and MiXCR and kept productive beta chains. Each entry merges the rows of one CDR3 protein and shows their most common DNA and genes. The sample table shows around 480,000 distinct CDR3 sequences, and approximately 11% are seen once. Of the sample, about an eighth is held by the ten largest clones. The time point tag for this specimen amounts to: 45 to 50 days after influenza vaccine administration. Notes on this clonotype: It has no known antigen specificity. No per-base quality is available; no much larger clone lies one base away.

CDR1 LNHDA and CDR2 SQIVND are derived from the germline V gene (reference sequence). The trim is 6 bases for V and 5 bases for J, with a gap of 17 bases between the germline ends. From its cysteine to its phenylalanine, the CDR3 spans 15 amino acids. CDR3 DNA only is kept here, 45 bases in frame from base 1. The receptor comes from a man between 45 and 60 years old who received an inactivated influenza vaccine. Donor details come from another sample of the same person, matched by shared clones. Recombination joined TRBV19 with TRBJ2-1, and TRBD2 may be the D gene, going by 6 matching bases. This specimen consisted of PBMCs from blood, obtained roughly 46 days after vaccination. The nucleotide sequence reads TGTGCCAGTAGAAAACCGGGACTCCCCGACAATGAGCAGTTCTTC. Its translation reads: CASRKPGLPDNEQFF.